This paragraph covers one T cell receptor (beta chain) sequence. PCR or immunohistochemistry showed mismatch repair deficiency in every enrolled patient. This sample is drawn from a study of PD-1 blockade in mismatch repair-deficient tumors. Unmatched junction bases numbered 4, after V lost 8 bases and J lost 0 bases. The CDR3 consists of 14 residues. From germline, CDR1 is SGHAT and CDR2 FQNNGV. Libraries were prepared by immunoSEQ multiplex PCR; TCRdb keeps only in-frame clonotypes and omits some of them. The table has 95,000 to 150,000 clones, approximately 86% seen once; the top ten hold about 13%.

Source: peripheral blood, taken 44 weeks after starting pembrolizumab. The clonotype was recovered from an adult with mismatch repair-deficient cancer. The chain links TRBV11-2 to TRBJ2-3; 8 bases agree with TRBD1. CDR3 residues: CASQQGASTDTQYF. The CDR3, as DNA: TGTGCCAGCCAGCAGGGGGCTAGCACAGATACGCAGTATTTT.